The 19 T cell receptor beta chains reported below all come from one sample, sequenced in a study of T cell responses to AZD1222 COVID-19 vaccine. Profiling relied on immunoSEQ multiplex PCR, and the TCRdb table lists in-frame clones only, not all of them. This table has about 70,000 clones, 65% to 85% appearing once. Sequences were derived from peripheral blood, sampled on day 0 of AZD1222 vaccination. The receptors come from an adult in good health.

This sequence joins TRBV19 and TRBJ2-5, with D maybe TRBD1 (5 bases). The CDR3 totals 16 residues. Germline V lookup: CDR1 LNHDA, CDR2 SQIVND (reference sequence). V lost 3 bases and J lost 5, with 19 bases in between. The CDR3 region is CASSMYGQSSVETQYF. The CDR3 DNA sequence: TGTGCCAGTAGTATGTATGGACAAAGCAGTGTGGAGACCCAGTACTTC.

This sequence joins TRBV10-3 and TRBJ1-5; D is undetermined. Germline CDR1 and CDR2: ENHRY and SYGVKD. This CDR3 is built from 18 residues. Trimming removed 0 bases at V and 0 bases at J, with 15 bases between. In nucleotides, the CDR3 is TGTGCCATCAGTGAGTCGCGGGTCGCGGGTTATAGCAATCAGCCCCAGCATTTT. Its translation is CAISESRVAGYSNQPQHF.

This rearrangement joins TRBV3-1 (or the pseudogene TRBV3-2) to TRBJ1-2; the D gene is possibly TRBD1 (6 bases). The CDR3 covers 15 residues. CDR1 and CDR2 from the germline V gene are LGHDT and YNNKEL (reference sequence). V was cut by 1 base and J by 3 bases, with 12 bases left in between. CDR3 bases: TGTGCCAGCAGCCAAGGCCTGGGGGGGCACTATGGCTACACCTTC. Its translation is CASSQGLGGHYGYTF.

The chain uses TRBV15 and TRBJ1-2; D not resolved. The CDR3 loop spans 14 amino acids. Germline V gives CDR1 LNHNV, CDR2 YYDKDF (reference sequence). Trimming removed 0 bases from V and 1 base from J, with 6 bases in between. The CDR3 DNA reads TGTGCCACCAGCAGAGAAGGAGTTAACTATGGCTACACCTTC. It translates to CATSREGVNYGYTF.

The V call is TRBV5-1, the J call TRBJ2-3; 10 bases align to TRBD2. CDR3 length equals 16 residues. Looked up from germline, CDR1 is SGHRS and CDR2 is YFSETQ. After removal of 0 bases from V and 1 base from J, the junction contained 2 bases not matched to a gene. The CDR3 sequence: CASSLVLAGGTDTQYF. Here the CDR3 DNA reads TGCGCCAGCAGCTTGGTGCTAGCGGGGGGCACAGATACGCAGTATTTT.

In DNA, the CDR3 is TGTGCCAGCAGCCGCTCCCTAGCGGGGGGGATCCATGAGCAGTTCTTC. Translating gives CASSRSLAGGIHEQFF. The chain combines TRBV28 with TRBJ2-1, with 12 bases that match TRBD2. This CDR3 spans 16 amino acids. Germline loops: CDR1 MDHEN, CDR2 SYDVKM. The V gene end was trimmed by 6 bases and the J gene end by 8 bases; junction bases not matched to a gene: 11.

This clone was detected only a few times. CDR3 sequence reads: CATSRGLDEQFF. The CDR3 DNA is TGTGCCACCAGCAGAGGTTTAGATGAGCAGTTCTTC. The rearrangement joins TRBV15 to TRBJ2-1; D remains unclear. The CDR3 is made up of 12 amino acids. Germline V gene data show CDR1 as LNHNV and CDR2 as YYDKDF (reference sequence). V shed 1 base and J shed 8 bases, with 6 bases lying between them. The full variable domain, with the rest looked up from reference TRBV15 and TRBJ2-1, is DAMVIQNPRYQVTQFGKPVTLSCSQTLNHNVMYWYQQKSSQAPKLLFHYYDKDFNNEADTPDNFQSRRPNTSFCFLDIRSPGLGDTAMYLCATSRGLDEQFFGPGTRLTVL.

This chain uses TRBV6-6 with TRBJ1-2; D remains ambiguous. The CDR3 is 15 amino acids. Germline CDR1 MNHNY, CDR2 SVGAGI (reference sequence). The ends were cut back, 5 bases at V and 4 bases at J, with 17 bases in the middle. CDR3 DNA sequence: TGTGCCAGCAGTCCCCCGGGGTCAGTGACCTATGGCTACACCTTC. Translation: CASSPPGSVTYGYTF.

V usage is TRBV2 and J usage is TRBJ1-1; 10 bases are shared with TRBD1. The CDR3 length is 14 residues. V was clipped by 3 bases and J by 4 bases; unmatched bases: 2. Germline CDR1 SNHLY, CDR2 FYNNEI. CDR3 nucleotides: TGTGCCAGCAGTGAGTGGACAGGGGGCACTGAAGCTTTCTTT. This translates into CASSEWTGGTEAFF.

The chain uses TRBV4-2 and TRBJ2-1, with 9 bases lining up with TRBD2. Germline V gene data show CDR1 as LGHNA and CDR2 as YNFKEQ. The CDR3 runs 16 residues. Trimming removed 2 bases from V and 2 bases from J; junction bases left unmatched: 4. The chain's CDR3 is CASSQNAGGPYNEQFF. The DNA for the CDR3 is TGTGCCAGCAGCCAAAACGCGGGGGGGCCCTACAATGAGCAGTTCTTC.

The gene calls are TRBV13 and TRBJ1-1; tentatively, D is TRBD1 (6 bases). The CDR3 contains 13 residues. The V gene lost 7 bases and the J gene lost 3 bases, with 12 bases spanning the gap. Looked up from germline, CDR1 is PRHDT and CDR2 is FYEKMQ (reference sequence). The CDR3 region has the DNA TGTGCCAGCACCCCAACAGGGTACACTGAAGCTTTCTTT. Translation: CASTPTGYTEAFF. Complete variable domain (other parts from reference TRBV13 and TRBJ1-1): AAGVIQSPRHLIKEKRETATLKCYPIPRHDTVYWYQQGPGQDPQFLISFYEKMQSDKGSIPDRFSAQQFSDYHSELNMSSLELGDSALYFCASTPTGYTEAFFGQGTRLTVV.

The chain carries TRBV7-2 and TRBJ2-3; 9 nucleotides match TRBD2. The CDR3 sequence is 15 residues long. V lost 1 base and J lost 5; bases outside the gene matches: 4. CDR1 is SGHTA and CDR2 is FQGNSA in the germline V gene. CDR3: CASSLVAGAGDTQYF. The DNA of the CDR3 is TGTGCCAGCAGCTTAGTAGCGGGGGCGGGAGATACGCAGTATTTT.

The rearrangement uses TRBV30 and TRBJ1-2, with D unclear. With 0 bases removed from V and 8 bases from J, the gap between germline ends came to 10 bases. This CDR3 is built from 12 residues. From germline, CDR1 is GTSNPN and CDR2 SVGIG (reference sequence). Here the CDR3 DNA reads TGTGCCTGGAGTGTAGGATTGAACGGCTACACCTTC. Translated, it gives CAWSVGLNGYTF.

The rearrangement joins TRBV7-8 to TRBJ1-5; tentative D call: TRBD1 (5 bases). The V end was cut by 7 bases, the J end by 2 bases, with 15 bases between. The CDR3 length is 15 residues. Germline V CDR1 and CDR2: SGHVS, FQNEAQ. The DNA of the CDR3 is TGTGCCAGCAATCCCGCAGGGACTGGCAATCAGCCCCAGCATTTT. Translating it yields CASNPAGTGNQPQHF. Filled out from reference TRBV7-8 and TRBJ1-5, the complete variable domain reads GAGVSQSPRYKVAKRGQDVALRCDPISGHVSLFWYQQALGQGPEFLTYFQNEAQLDKSGLPSDRFFAERPEGSVSTLKIQRTQQEDSAVYLCASNPAGTGNQPQHFGDGTRLSIL.

The chain links TRBV7-2 to TRBJ1-3; 7 positions agree with TRBD1. CDR3 length: 17 residues. V lost 5 bases and J lost 4; bases outside the gene matches: 14. Germline CDR1 and CDR2: SGHTA and FQGNSA. CDR3 DNA sequence: TGTGCCAGCAGCATCAATCCCTCACCGGGACAGGGAAACACCATATATTTT. Its protein is CASSINPSPGQGNTIYF.

V is TRBV29-1 and J is TRBJ2-3; possibly TRBD2 for D (5 bases). The CDR3 runs 14 residues. Germline-derived CDR1 and CDR2 are SQVTM and ANQGSEA. V lost 8 bases to trimming and J lost 3 bases, with 18 bases between them. The CDR3 here is CSTRPGSPTDTQYF. CDR3 bases: TGCAGCACCCGCCCGGGGAGCCCTACAGATACGCAGTATTTT.

The chain recombines TRBV2 with TRBJ1-3; 8 bases fit TRBD1. The CDR3 consists of 13 residues. Germline values: CDR1 SNHLY, CDR2 FYNNEI. V lost 6 bases, J lost 9 bases, and 7 bases stayed unmatched. The CDR3 spells CASSTTTGGTIYF. The CDR3 DNA follows: TGTGCCAGCAGCACAACTACAGGGGGCACCATATATTTT.

The CDR3 sequence: CASSYSRDNYGYTF. CDR3 nucleotides: TGTGCCAGCAGTTACTCGCGGGATAACTATGGCTACACCTTC. The V gene is TRBV6-5, the J gene TRBJ1-2; D unclear. Trimming took off 0 bases at V and 1 base at J, with 6 bases between the two ends. The CDR3 runs to 14 residues. Germline V CDR1 and CDR2: MNHEY, SVGAGI.

The chain uses TRBV28 and TRBJ1-2, with a tentative D call TRBD1 (5 bases). This CDR3 region has 12 residues. The germline V gene has CDR1 MDHEN and CDR2 SYDVKM. Trimming took off 4 bases at V and 8 bases at J, with 11 bases between the two ends. The CDR3 DNA reads as TGTGCCAGCAGTTGGGGCCTCGGAGGCTACACCTTC. Protein: CASSWGLGGYTF.